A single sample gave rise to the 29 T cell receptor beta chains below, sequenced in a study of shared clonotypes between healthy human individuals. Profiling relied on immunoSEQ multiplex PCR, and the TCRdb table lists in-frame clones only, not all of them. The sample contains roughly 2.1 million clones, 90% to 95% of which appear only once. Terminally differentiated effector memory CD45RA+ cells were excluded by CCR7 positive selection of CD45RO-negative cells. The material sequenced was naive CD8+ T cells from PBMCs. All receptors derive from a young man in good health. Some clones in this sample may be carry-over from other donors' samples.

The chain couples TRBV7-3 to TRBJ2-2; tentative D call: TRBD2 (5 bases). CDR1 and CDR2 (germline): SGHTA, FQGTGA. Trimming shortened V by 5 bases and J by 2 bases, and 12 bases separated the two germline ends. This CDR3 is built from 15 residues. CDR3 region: CASSPSRGNTGELFF. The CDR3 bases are TGTGCCAGCAGCCCGAGTCGGGGAAACACCGGGGAGCTGTTTTTT.

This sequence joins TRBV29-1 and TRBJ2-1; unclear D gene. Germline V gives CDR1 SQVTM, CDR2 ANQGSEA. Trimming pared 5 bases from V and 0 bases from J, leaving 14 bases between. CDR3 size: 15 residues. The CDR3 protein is CSVSKGHSSYNEQFF. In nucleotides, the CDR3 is TGCAGCGTTTCCAAGGGCCATAGCTCCTACAATGAGCAGTTCTTC.

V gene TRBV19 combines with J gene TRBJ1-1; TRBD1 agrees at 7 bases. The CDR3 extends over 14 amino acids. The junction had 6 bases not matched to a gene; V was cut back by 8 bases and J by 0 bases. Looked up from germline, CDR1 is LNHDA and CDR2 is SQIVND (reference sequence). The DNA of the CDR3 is TGTGCCAGTGAGGGACAGACAATGAACACTGAAGCTTTCTTT. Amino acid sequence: CASEGQTMNTEAFF.

This CDR3 reads CASSLEGQPQHF. CDR3 bases: TGTGCCAGCAGCTTGGAGGGGCAGCCCCAGCATTTT. The chain links TRBV7-2 to TRBJ1-5, with a possible D match to TRBD1 (5 bases). The ends were cut back, 3 bases at V and 7 bases at J, with 7 bases in the middle. The CDR3 length is 12 residues. Germline assignment: CDR1 SGHTA and CDR2 FQGNSA. Using reference TRBV7-2 and TRBJ1-5 for the parts outside the CDR3, the full variable domain is GAGVSQSPSNKVTEKGKDVELRCDPISGHTALYWYRQSLGQGLEFLIYFQGNSAPDKSGLPSDRFSAERTGGSVSTLTIQRTQQEDSAVYLCASSLEGQPQHFGDGTRLSIL.

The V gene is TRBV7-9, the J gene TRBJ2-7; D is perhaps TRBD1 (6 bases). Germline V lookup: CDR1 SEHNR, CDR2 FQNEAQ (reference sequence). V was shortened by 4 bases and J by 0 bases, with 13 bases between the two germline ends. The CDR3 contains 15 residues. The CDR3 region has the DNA TGTGCCAGCAGCTATCCCCAGGGGCCCTCCTACGAGCAGTACTTC. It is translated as CASSYPQGPSYEQYF.

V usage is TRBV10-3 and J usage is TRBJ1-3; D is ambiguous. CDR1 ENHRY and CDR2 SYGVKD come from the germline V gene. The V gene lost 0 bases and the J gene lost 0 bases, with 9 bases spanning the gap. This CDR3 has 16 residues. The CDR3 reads CAISESQGSSGNTIYF. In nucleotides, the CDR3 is TGTGCCATCAGTGAGTCCCAAGGGAGCTCTGGAAACACCATATATTTT.

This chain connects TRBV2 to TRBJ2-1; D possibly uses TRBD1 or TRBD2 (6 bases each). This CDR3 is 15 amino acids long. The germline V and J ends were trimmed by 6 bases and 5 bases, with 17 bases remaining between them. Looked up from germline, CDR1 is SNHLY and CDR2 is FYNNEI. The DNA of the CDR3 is TGTGCCAGCAGCCCGGGGGCGGGGCAAGACAATGAGCAGTTCTTC. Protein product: CASSPGAGQDNEQFF. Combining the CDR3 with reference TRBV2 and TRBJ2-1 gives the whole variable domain EPEVTQTPSHQVTQMGQEVILRCVPISNHLYFYWYRQILGQKVEFLVSFYNNEISEKSEIFDDQFSVERPDGSNFTLKIRSTKLEDSAMYFCASSPGAGQDNEQFFGPGTRLTVL.

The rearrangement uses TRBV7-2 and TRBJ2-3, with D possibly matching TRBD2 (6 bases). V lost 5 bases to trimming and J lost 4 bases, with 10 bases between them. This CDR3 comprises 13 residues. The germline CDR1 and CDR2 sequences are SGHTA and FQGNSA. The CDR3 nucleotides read TGTGCCAGCAGCCAGCGGGCCCCAGATACGCAGTATTTT. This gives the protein CASSQRAPDTQYF.

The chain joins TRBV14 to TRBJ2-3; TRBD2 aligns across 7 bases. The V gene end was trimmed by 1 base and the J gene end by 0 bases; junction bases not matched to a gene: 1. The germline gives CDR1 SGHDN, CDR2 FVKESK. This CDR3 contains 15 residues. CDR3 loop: CASSQGLASTDTQYF. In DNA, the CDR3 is TGTGCCAGCAGCCAAGGACTAGCAAGCACAGATACGCAGTATTTT.

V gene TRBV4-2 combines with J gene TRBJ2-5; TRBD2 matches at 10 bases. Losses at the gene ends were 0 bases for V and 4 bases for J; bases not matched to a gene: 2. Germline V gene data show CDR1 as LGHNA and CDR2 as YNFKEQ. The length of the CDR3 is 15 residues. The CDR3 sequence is CASSQERLAGETQYF. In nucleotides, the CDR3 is TGTGCCAGCAGCCAAGAGAGACTAGCGGGAGAGACCCAGTACTTC.

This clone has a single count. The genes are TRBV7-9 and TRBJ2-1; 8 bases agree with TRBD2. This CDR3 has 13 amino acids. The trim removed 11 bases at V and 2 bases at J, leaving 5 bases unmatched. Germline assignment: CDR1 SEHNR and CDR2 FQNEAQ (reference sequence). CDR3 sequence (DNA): TGTGCCGGCGGGGGGTTCACCTACAATGAGCAGTTCTTC. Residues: CAGGGFTYNEQFF. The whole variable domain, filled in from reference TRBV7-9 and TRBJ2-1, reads DTGVSQNPRHKITKRGQNVTFRCDPISEHNRLYWYRQTLGQGPEFLTYFQNEAQLEKSRLLSDRFSAERPKGSFSTLEIQRTEQGDSAMYLCAGGGFTYNEQFFGPGTRLTVL.

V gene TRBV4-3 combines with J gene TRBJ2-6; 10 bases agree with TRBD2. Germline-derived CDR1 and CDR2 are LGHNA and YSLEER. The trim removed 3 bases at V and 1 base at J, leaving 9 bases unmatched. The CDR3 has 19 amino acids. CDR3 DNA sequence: TGCGCCAGCAGCCAGAGTAGGGCGGGACTAGCGTCTGGGGCCAACGTCCTGACTTTC. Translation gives CASSQSRAGLASGANVLTF.

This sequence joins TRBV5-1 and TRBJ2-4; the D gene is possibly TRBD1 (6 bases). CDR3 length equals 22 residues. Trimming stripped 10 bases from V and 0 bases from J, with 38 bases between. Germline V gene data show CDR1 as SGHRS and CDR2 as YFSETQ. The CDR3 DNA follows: TGCGCCGGGCGGTCGAGGGGAATCACAGGGCCCCATACGTTCCTAGCCAAAAACATTCAGTACTTC. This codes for CAGRSRGITGPHTFLAKNIQYF.

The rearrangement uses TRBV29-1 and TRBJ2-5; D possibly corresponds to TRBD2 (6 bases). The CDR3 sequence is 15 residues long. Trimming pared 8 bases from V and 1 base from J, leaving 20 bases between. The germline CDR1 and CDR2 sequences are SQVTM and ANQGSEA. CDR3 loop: CSIPPGLNSQETQYF. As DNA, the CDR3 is TGCAGCATTCCCCCGGGACTCAATTCCCAAGAGACCCAGTACTTC.

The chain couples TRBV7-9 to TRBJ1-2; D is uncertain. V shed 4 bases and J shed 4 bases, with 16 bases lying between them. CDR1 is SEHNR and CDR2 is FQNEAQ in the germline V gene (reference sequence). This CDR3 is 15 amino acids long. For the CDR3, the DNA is TGTGCCAGCAGCTCCGGACTGAATGTGGGCTATGGCTACACCTTC. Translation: CASSSGLNVGYGYTF.

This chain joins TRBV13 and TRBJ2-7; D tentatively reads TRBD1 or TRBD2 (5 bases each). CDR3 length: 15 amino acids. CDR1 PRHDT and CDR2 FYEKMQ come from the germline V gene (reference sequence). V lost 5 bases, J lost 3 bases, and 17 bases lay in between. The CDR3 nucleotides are TGTGCCAGCAGCGAGACGGGGACGGCCTACTACGAGCAGTACTTC. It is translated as CASSETGTAYYEQYF.

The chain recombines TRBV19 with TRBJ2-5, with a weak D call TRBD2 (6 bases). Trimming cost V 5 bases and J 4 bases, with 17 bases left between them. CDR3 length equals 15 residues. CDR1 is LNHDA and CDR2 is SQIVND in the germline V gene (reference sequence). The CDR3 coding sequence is TGTGCCAGTAGTCCCCGGGCTAGCGAGGGAGAGACCCAGTACTTC. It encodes CASSPRASEGETQYF.

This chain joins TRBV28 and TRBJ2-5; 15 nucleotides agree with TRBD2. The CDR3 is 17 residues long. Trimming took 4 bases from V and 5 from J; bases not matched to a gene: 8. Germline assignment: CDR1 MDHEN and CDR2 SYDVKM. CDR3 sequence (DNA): TGTGCCAGCAGTTCCCCTGGACTAGCGGGAGGGTCGGAGACCCAGTACTTC. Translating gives CASSSPGLAGGSETQYF.

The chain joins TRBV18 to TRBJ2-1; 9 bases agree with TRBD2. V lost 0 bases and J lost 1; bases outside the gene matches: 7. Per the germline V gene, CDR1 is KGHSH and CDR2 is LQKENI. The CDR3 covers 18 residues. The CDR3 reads CASSPPTEREVSYNEQFF. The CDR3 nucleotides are TGTGCCAGCTCACCACCGACGGAGCGGGAGGTATCCTACAATGAGCAGTTCTTC.

CDR3 DNA: TGCGCCCTTAAGGGGACTAGCGGGAGACGCCAAGAGACCCAGTACTTC. Its translation is CALKGTSGRRQETQYF. The genes are TRBV10-1 and TRBJ2-5; TRBD2 matches at 14 bases. CDR3 length equals 16 residues. The germline V gene encodes CDR1 WNHNN and CDR2 SYGVQD (reference sequence). V gave up 11 bases and J gave up 1 base; unmatched junction bases: 9.

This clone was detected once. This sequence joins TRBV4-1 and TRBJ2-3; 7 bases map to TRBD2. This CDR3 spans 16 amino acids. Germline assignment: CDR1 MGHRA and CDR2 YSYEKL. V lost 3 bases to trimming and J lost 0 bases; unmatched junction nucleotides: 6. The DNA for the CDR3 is TGCGCCAGCAGCCAGGTATTTAGCGGGAGCACAGATACGCAGTATTTT. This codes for CASSQVFSGSTDTQYF.

The CDR3 loop is CASAYNRQETQYF. The CDR3 coding sequence is TGTGCCAGCGCCTATAACAGACAAGAGACCCAGTACTTC. The chain links TRBV7-6 to TRBJ2-5; D unresolved. The CDR3 consists of 13 residues. Trimming pared 8 bases from V and 2 bases from J, leaving 12 bases between. Germline CDR1 and CDR2: SGHVS and FNYEAQ.

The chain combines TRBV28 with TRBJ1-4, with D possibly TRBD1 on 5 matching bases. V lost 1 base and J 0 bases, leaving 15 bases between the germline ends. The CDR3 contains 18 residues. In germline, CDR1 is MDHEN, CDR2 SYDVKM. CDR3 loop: CASSLFWGTVATNEKLFF. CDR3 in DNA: TGTGCCAGCAGTTTATTTTGGGGCACGGTGGCAACTAATGAAAAACTGTTTTTT.

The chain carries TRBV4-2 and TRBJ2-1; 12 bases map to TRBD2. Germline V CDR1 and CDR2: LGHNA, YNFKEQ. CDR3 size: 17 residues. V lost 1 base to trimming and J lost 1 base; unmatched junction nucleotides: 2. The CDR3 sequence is CASSQGLAGVSYNEQFF. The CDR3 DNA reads TGTGCCAGCAGCCAAGGACTAGCGGGAGTTTCCTACAATGAGCAGTTCTTC.

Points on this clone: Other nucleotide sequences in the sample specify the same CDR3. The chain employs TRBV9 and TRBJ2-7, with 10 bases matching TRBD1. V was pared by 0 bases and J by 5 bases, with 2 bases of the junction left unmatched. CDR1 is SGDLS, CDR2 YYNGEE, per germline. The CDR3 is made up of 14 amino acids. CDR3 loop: CASSVGDRGNEQYF. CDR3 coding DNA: TGTGCCAGCAGCGTAGGGGACAGGGGCAACGAGCAGTACTTC.

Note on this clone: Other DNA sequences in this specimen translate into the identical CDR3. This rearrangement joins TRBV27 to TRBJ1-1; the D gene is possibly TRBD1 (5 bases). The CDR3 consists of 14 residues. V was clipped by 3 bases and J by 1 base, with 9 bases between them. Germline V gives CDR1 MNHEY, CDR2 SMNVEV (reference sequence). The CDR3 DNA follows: TGTGCCAGCAGTTTCGGGGGACCGAACACTGAAGCTTTCTTT. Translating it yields CASSFGGPNTEAFF.

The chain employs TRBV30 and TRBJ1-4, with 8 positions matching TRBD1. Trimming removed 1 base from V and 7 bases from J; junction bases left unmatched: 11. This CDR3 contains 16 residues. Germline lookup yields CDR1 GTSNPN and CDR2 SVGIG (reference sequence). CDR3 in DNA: TGTGCCTGGAGTGAAAGATTCCAGGGGGCATTTGAAAAACTGTTTTTT. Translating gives CAWSERFQGAFEKLFF.

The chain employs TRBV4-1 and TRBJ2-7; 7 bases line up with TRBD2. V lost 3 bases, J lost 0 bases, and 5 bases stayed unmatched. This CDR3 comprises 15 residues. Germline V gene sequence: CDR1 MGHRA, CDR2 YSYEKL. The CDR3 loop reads CASSQLGGSSYEQYF. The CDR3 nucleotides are TGCGCCAGCAGCCAGCTGGGGGGGAGCTCCTACGAGCAGTACTTC.

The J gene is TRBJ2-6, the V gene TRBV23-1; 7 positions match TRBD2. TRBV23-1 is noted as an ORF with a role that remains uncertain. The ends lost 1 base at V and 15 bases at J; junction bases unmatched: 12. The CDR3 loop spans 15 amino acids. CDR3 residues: CASSQFGRGPSSLTF. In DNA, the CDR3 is TGCGCCAGCAGTCAATTTGGGAGGGGACCTTCATCCCTGACTTTC.